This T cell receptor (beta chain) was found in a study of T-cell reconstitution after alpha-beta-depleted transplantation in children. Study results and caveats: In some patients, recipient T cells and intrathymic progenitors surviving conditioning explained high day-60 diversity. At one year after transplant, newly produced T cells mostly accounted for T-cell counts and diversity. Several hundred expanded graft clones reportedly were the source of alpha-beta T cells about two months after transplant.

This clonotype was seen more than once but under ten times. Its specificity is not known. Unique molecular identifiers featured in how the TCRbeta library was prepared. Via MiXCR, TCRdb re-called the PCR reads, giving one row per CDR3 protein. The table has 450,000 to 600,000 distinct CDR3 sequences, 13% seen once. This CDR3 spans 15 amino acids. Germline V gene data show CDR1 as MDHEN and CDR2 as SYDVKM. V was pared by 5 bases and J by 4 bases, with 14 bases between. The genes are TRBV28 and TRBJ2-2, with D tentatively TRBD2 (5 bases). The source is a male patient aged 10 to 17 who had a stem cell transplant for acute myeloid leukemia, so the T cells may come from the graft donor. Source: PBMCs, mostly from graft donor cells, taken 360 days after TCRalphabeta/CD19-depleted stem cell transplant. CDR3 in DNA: TGTGCCAGCAGTCGCAGAGGGCGGGCCACCGGGGAGCTGTTTTTT. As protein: CASSRRGRATGELFF.